In this sample, the clone carrying this T cell receptor (beta chain) turned up a few times. This entry is derived from a study of T-cell memory formation after mild COVID-19. CDR3 size: 17 residues. The V and J ends lost 1 base and 3 bases, in that order; junction bases with no gene match: 9. Germline CDR1 is SGHVS and CDR2 is FQNEAQ. TCRdb recomputed calls from the 5' RACE reads with MiXCR, one row per CDR3 protein. The sample yields roughly 500,000 distinct CDR3 sequences, roughly 22% seen once. The clonotype was recovered from an adult woman who had mild COVID-19 (a few samples of this study predate the infection). Cell type and time point are not known. The chain employs TRBV7-8 and TRBJ1-5; 7 nucleotides line up with TRBD1. Sequencing input: PBMCs or a T cell subset sorted from them (not recorded which). The CDR3 sequence: CASSLVWAGGPNQPQHF. In DNA, the CDR3 is TGTGCCAGCAGCTTAGTATGGGCAGGGGGTCCCAATCAGCCCCAGCATTTT.